These 12 T cell receptor beta chains were sequenced from one sample in a study of CD8+CD57+ T cells in acquired aplastic anemia. Genomic DNA provided the template from which TCR beta VDJ and CDR3 profiles were obtained. MiXCR was run by TCRdb on the reads, yielding one entry per CDR3 protein. The table lists about 270,000 distinct CDR3 sequences, 50% to 70% of them singletons. Specimen: sorted CD4+, CD8+, or CD8+CD57+ T cells (not recorded which) from PBMCs. These receptors were obtained from a human donor with severe aplastic anemia or a healthy control (not recorded which).

The V gene is TRBV20-1, the J gene TRBJ1-5, with D perhaps matching TRBD1 (5 bases). Trimming removed 3 bases from V and 0 bases from J, with 6 bases in between. The CDR3 covers 13 residues. Per germline, CDR1 DFQATT and CDR2 SNEGSKA (reference sequence). CDR3 protein: CSASGTSNQPQHF. The CDR3, as DNA: TGCAGTGCTAGCGGGACTAGCAATCAGCCCCAGCATTTT.

The gene calls are TRBV9 and TRBJ1-1; D is ambiguous. This CDR3 is built from 14 residues. V gave up 0 bases and J gave up 2 bases, with 8 bases separating them. Germline V lookup: CDR1 SGDLS, CDR2 YYNGEE. CDR3 protein: CASSVAVGNTEAFF. The CDR3 DNA is TGTGCCAGCAGCGTAGCGGTGGGAAACACTGAAGCTTTCTTT.

The V and J genes are TRBV20-1 and TRBJ1-5, with a tentative D call TRBD1 (5 bases). Trimming pared 3 bases from V and 5 bases from J, leaving 8 bases between. This CDR3 contains 12 residues. CDR1 is DFQATT, CDR2 SNEGSKA, per germline (reference sequence). CDR3 DNA: TGCAGTGCTAGCTTGGGGGATCAGCCCCAGCATTTT. It yields the protein CSASLGDQPQHF.

The chain recombines TRBV2 with TRBJ1-4; D is possibly TRBD1 (6 bases). With 2 bases removed from V and 7 bases from J, the gap between germline ends came to 17 bases. CDR1 and CDR2 (germline): SNHLY, FYNNEI. CDR3 size: 16 residues. The CDR3, as DNA: TGTGCCAGCAGTGAAAGGGTGGGGGGGGCTGGTGAAAAACTGTTTTTT. Protein: CASSERVGGAGEKLFF.

The chain employs TRBV20-1 and TRBJ2-4; D gene unclear. Looked up from germline, CDR1 is DFQATT and CDR2 is SNEGSKA (reference sequence). Trimming pared 2 bases from V and 9 bases from J, leaving 8 bases between. CDR3 length: 11 residues. The CDR3 DNA follows: TGCAGTGCTAGACCCCTTTCCATTCAGTACTTC. This gives the protein CSARPLSIQYF.

This clonotype has at least ten counts. This chain connects TRBV10-3 to TRBJ2-7, with 12 bases matching TRBD1. Germline V lookup: CDR1 ENHRY, CDR2 SYGVKD. The ends lost 1 base at V and 4 bases at J; junction bases unmatched: 5. CDR3 length equals 16 residues. The CDR3 loop is CAISELLGQGAYEQYF. The CDR3 nucleotides read TGTGCCATCAGTGAGTTGCTGGGACAGGGGGCGTACGAGCAGTACTTC.

This clonotype was found many times. The rearrangement joins TRBV3-1 to TRBJ1-2; D is undetermined. This CDR3 has 11 residues. In germline, CDR1 is LGHDT, CDR2 YNNKEL (reference sequence). V lost 3 bases to trimming and J lost 3 bases, with 2 bases between them. The CDR3, as DNA: TGTGCCAGCAGCCAGTACTATGGCTACACCTTC. It codes for CASSQYYGYTF.

The V and J genes are TRBV7-9 and TRBJ2-5, with 8 bases lining up with TRBD1. The CDR3 totals 19 residues. The germline gives CDR1 SEHNR, CDR2 FQNEAQ (reference sequence). The J segment lost 2 bases and the V segment lost 3 bases, leaving 17 bases of the junction unmatched. The CDR3 region has the DNA TGTGCCAGCAGCTTCCAAAAATGGTACAGGGGGGCAAGTCAAGAGACCCAGTACTTC. Amino acids: CASSFQKWYRGASQETQYF. The complete variable domain, with remaining parts taken from reference TRBV7-9 and TRBJ2-5, reads DTGVSQNPRHKITKRGQNVTFRCDPISEHNRLYWYRQTLGQGPEFLTYFQNEAQLEKSRLLSDRFSAERPKGSFSTLEIQRTEQGDSAMYLCASSFQKWYRGASQETQYFGPGTRLLVL.

As concerns this clonotype: This clone may be a read error of a much larger clone one base away. The DNA of the CDR3 is TGTGCCATCAGTTACCCTCTCTACTTGGCCAATGAGCAGTTCTTC. As protein: CAISYPLYLANEQFF. V is TRBV6-2 or TRBV6-3 and J is TRBJ2-1, with D unclear. The CDR3 length is 15 residues. Germline V gene sequence: CDR1 MNHEY, CDR2 SVGEGT.

This clonotype occurred a few times. The chain is built from TRBV2 and TRBJ2-3; D gene unclear. V was cut by 5 bases and J by 7 bases, with 13 bases left in between. The CDR3 sequence is 13 residues long. The germline gives CDR1 SNHLY, CDR2 FYNNEI. The CDR3 reads CASSLSTLHTQYF. CDR3 coding DNA: TGTGCCAGCAGTCTTAGCACCCTACATACGCAGTATTTT. Filled out from reference TRBV2 and TRBJ2-3, the complete variable domain reads EPEVTQTPSHQVTQMGQEVILRCVPISNHLYFYWYRQILGQKVEFLVSFYNNEISEKSEIFDDQFSVERPDGSNFTLKIRSTKLEDSAMYFCASSLSTLHTQYFGPGTRLTVL.

The chain's CDR3 is CASSLALSAPEAFF. The CDR3 DNA follows: TGCGCCAGCAGCTTGGCCCTCAGTGCCCCTGAAGCTTTCTTT. J is TRBJ1-1 and V is TRBV5-1, with D unresolved. From germline, CDR1 is SGHRS and CDR2 YFSETQ. V was trimmed by 0 bases and J by 6 bases, leaving 12 bases between them. CDR3 length equals 14 residues.

This clonotype was seen a handful of times. This chain connects TRBV7-2 to TRBJ1-3; unclear D gene. The CDR3 runs to 14 residues. Germline-derived CDR1 and CDR2 are SGHTA and FQGNSA. The V gene lost 8 bases and the J gene lost 0 bases, with 11 bases spanning the gap. The CDR3 is CASRSSASGNTIYF. As DNA, the CDR3 is TGTGCCAGCCGATCGAGTGCCTCTGGAAACACCATATATTTT.